This TCR beta chain was identified in a study of Ad26.COV2.S vaccination and SARS-CoV-2 variants. Specified treatment: roughly 18 received Ad26.COV2.S at low or high dose, single or two shots; several received placebo; per-sample allocation not given. Day 63 following the first vaccine or placebo injection was when the samples were taken. Clones were sequenced by immunoSEQ multiplex PCR, and TCRdb holds only the in-frame ones, with some missing. The sample carries a few hundred thousand clones, around 90% recorded once. Source: peripheral blood, taken in a trial of Ad26.COV2.S vaccine versus placebo. This TCR was sampled from a person between 18 and 59 years old who received the Ad26.COV2.S COVID-19 vaccine or a placebo.

The CDR3 loop reads CASSLTGSLDQPQHF. CDR3 sequence (DNA): TGTGCCAGTAGTTTGACAGGGTCCCTCGATCAGCCCCAGCATTTT. V gene TRBV19 combines with J gene TRBJ1-5, with 7 bases lining up with TRBD1. There are 15 residues in the CDR3. Per the germline V gene, CDR1 is LNHDA and CDR2 is SQIVND (reference sequence). V lost 5 bases to trimming and J lost 5 bases; unmatched junction nucleotides: 9.